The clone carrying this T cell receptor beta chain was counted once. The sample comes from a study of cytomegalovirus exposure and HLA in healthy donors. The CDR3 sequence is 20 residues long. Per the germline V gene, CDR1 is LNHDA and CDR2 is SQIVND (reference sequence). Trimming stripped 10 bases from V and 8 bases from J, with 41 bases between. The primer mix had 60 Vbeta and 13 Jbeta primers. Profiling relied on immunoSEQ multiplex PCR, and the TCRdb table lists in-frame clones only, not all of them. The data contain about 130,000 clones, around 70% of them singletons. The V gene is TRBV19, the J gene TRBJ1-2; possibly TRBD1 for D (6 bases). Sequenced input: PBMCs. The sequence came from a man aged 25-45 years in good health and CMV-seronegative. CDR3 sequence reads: CATTKGGPSAILLDQGGYTF. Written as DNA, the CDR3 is TGTGCCACCACGAAGGGGGGGCCCTCAGCAATATTGCTCGACCAAGGCGGCTACACCTTC.